The clone carrying this T cell receptor beta chain was observed a few times. TCRdb's table, derived via immunoSEQ multiplex PCR, lists solely in-frame clones and lacks some. Of 100,000 to 150,000 clones listed, more than 70% are singletons. CDR1 and CDR2 from the germline V gene are MNHEY and SVGEGT. The CDR3 length is 13 residues. The V end lost 1 base, the J end lost 4 bases, and 5 bases lay between the germline ends. This sample stems from a study of T cell responses to AZD1222 COVID-19 vaccine. The sequencing here drew on peripheral blood, taken 28 days after the second AZD1222 dose. The chain couples TRBV6-2 or TRBV6-3 to TRBJ1-5; D gene uncertain. The receptor was derived from an adult who received the AZD1222 COVID-19 vaccine. In DNA form, the CDR3 reads TGTGCCAGCAGTTACTTCCCGAATCAGCCCCAGCATTTT. Translating it yields CASSYFPNQPQHF.